A selection of T cell receptor beta chains follows, all from one sample in a study of CD8+ T cells in alopecia areata. Assay used: immunoSEQ multiplex PCR; TCRdb lists only in-frame clones, some missing. The sample contains 210,000 or so clones, roughly 66% of which appear only once. The source material was CD4+ T cells sorted from blood, sampled at approximately week 45, from a patient treated with tofacitinib. The receptors shown here come from a human donor with alopecia areata. Both conserved end residues are part of each CDR3. Fields, in order: clone size, J gene, D gene, V gene, CDR3 protein, CDR3 DNA. The D gene is left open where the match is weak. The size field is filled for only some rows; it gives once, few, many or a size class.

clone_size: few; j_call: TRBJ2-4; d_call: NA; v_call: TRBV4-1; cdr3_aa: CASSQAGALTKNIQYF; cdr3_nt: TGCGCCAGCAGCCAAGCGGGGGCCCTCACAAAAAACATTCAGTACTTC
clone_size: few; j_call: TRBJ2-5; d_call: TRBD2; v_call: TRBV7-9; cdr3_aa: CASSFGLAGVETQYF; cdr3_nt: TGTGCCAGCAGCTTTGGACTAGCGGGGGTAGAGACCCAGTACTTC
clone_size: NA; j_call: TRBJ2-3; d_call: NA; v_call: TRBV29-1; cdr3_aa: CSVEGTRTDTQYF; cdr3_nt: TGCAGCGTTGAAGGGACTCGCACAGATACGCAGTATTTT
clone_size: NA; j_call: TRBJ2-5; d_call: TRBD2; v_call: TRBV29-1; cdr3_aa: CSVMGLGLETQYF; cdr3_nt: TGCAGCGTTATGGGACTAGGACTAGAGACCCAGTACTTC
clone_size: NA; j_call: TRBJ1-2; d_call: TRBD1; v_call: TRBV25-1; cdr3_aa: CASSEGQGGYGYTF; cdr3_nt: TGTGCCAGCAGTGAAGGACAGGGGGGCTATGGCTACACCTTC
clone_size: NA; j_call: TRBJ2-1; d_call: TRBD2; v_call: TRBV5-1; cdr3_aa: CASNPEGMRAGDRYNEQFF; cdr3_nt: TGCGCCAGCAACCCGGAGGGGATGCGAGCGGGGGATCGCTACAATGAGCAGTTCTTC
clone_size: NA; j_call: TRBJ2-2; d_call: TRBD2; v_call: TRBV29-1; cdr3_aa: CSGGTSGNTGELFF; cdr3_nt: TGCAGCGGGGGGACTAGCGGAAACACCGGGGAGCTGTTTTTT
clone_size: NA; j_call: TRBJ2-5; d_call: NA; v_call: TRBV5-6; cdr3_aa: CASSLYGYQETQYF; cdr3_nt: TGTGCCAGCAGCTTGTATGGGTACCAAGAGACCCAGTACTTC
clone_size: NA; j_call: TRBJ2-2; d_call: TRBD1; v_call: TRBV6-4; cdr3_aa: CASSPKGQGRNTGELFF; cdr3_nt: TGTGCCAGCAGCCCTAAGGGACAGGGGAGGAACACCGGGGAGCTGTTTTTT
clone_size: NA; j_call: TRBJ1-6; d_call: NA; v_call: TRBV30; cdr3_aa: CAWSLTTPGLSNSPLHF; cdr3_nt: TGTGCCTGGAGTCTAACAACCCCGGGACTTTCGAATTCACCCCTCCACTTT
clone_size: NA; j_call: TRBJ1-5; d_call: TRBD1; v_call: TRBV30; cdr3_aa: CAWDSGGQGNQPQHF; cdr3_nt: TGTGCCTGGGATTCAGGGGGCCAGGGCAATCAGCCCCAGCATTTT
clone_size: NA; j_call: TRBJ1-1; d_call: NA; v_call: TRBV11-2; cdr3_aa: CASSPRWNTEAFF; cdr3_nt: TGTGCCAGCAGCCCCCGGTGGAACACTGAAGCTTTCTTT
clone_size: NA; j_call: TRBJ1-1; d_call: NA; v_call: TRBV7-9; cdr3_aa: CASSFSGALGAFF; cdr3_nt: TGTGCCAGCAGCTTTTCCGGAGCCCTAGGAGCTTTCTTT
clone_size: once; j_call: TRBJ1-1; d_call: NA; v_call: TRBV29-1; cdr3_aa: CSVAWPTNTEAFF; cdr3_nt: TGCAGCGTTGCCTGGCCAACCAACACTGAAGCTTTCTTT
clone_size: NA; j_call: TRBJ1-2; d_call: NA; v_call: TRBV27; cdr3_aa: CASSFGGNYGYTF; cdr3_nt: TGTGCCAGCAGTTTTGGGGGGAACTATGGCTACACCTTC
clone_size: NA; j_call: TRBJ2-7; d_call: TRBD1; v_call: TRBV11-1; cdr3_aa: CASSIDRESSYEQYF; cdr3_nt: TGTGCCAGCAGCATCGACAGGGAAAGCTCCTACGAGCAGTACTTC
clone_size: NA; j_call: TRBJ2-1; d_call: NA; v_call: TRBV6-5; cdr3_aa: CASSYEGGLVHEQFF; cdr3_nt: TGTGCCAGCAGTTACGAGGGAGGACTGGTCCATGAGCAGTTCTTC
clone_size: NA; j_call: TRBJ2-3; d_call: NA; v_call: TRBV18; cdr3_aa: CASSPSGITDTQYF; cdr3_nt: TGTGCCAGCTCACCATCAGGGATCACAGATACGCAGTATTTT
clone_size: NA; j_call: TRBJ1-2; d_call: TRBD1; v_call: TRBV29-1; cdr3_aa: CSVENRDRSWGGYTF; cdr3_nt: TGCAGCGTTGAAAACCGGGACAGGTCTTGGGGTGGCTACACCTTC
clone_size: NA; j_call: TRBJ1-2; d_call: TRBD1; v_call: TRBV4-3; cdr3_aa: CASSQANTGASNYGYTF; cdr3_nt: TGCGCCAGCAGCCAAGCTAATACAGGGGCTTCAAACTATGGCTACACCTTC
clone_size: once; j_call: TRBJ1-2; d_call: TRBD1; v_call: TRBV2; cdr3_aa: CASSEGRGRVDGYTF; cdr3_nt: TGTGCCAGCAGTGAGGGCAGGGGGCGGGTTGATGGCTACACCTTC
clone_size: once; j_call: TRBJ2-3; d_call: NA; v_call: TRBV2; cdr3_aa: CASKWGTSTDTQYF; cdr3_nt: TGTGCCAGCAAATGGGGCACAAGCACAGATACGCAGTATTTT
clone_size: once; j_call: TRBJ2-1; d_call: TRBD2; v_call: TRBV5-1; cdr3_aa: CASARAGMNNEQFF; cdr3_nt: TGCGCCAGCGCCCGAGCGGGGATGAACAATGAGCAGTTCTTC
clone_size: NA; j_call: TRBJ1-6; d_call: NA; v_call: TRBV2; cdr3_aa: CANSGERDSPLHF; cdr3_nt: TGTGCCAACTCAGGGGAGAGGGATTCACCCCTCCACTTT
clone_size: NA; j_call: TRBJ2-3; d_call: TRBD2; v_call: TRBV11-2; cdr3_aa: CATGGGITDTQYF; cdr3_nt: TGTGCCACCGGGGGGGGAATCACAGATACGCAGTATTTT
clone_size: few; j_call: TRBJ2-5; d_call: NA; v_call: TRBV5-1; cdr3_aa: CASSREETQYF; cdr3_nt: TGCGCCAGCAGCCGTGAAGAGACCCAGTACTTC
clone_size: few; j_call: TRBJ1-2; d_call: NA; v_call: TRBV25-1; cdr3_aa: CASSDFSVTGRAIGYTF; cdr3_nt: TGTGCCAGCAGTGACTTTTCTGTCACAGGGAGAGCTATCGGCTACACCTTC
clone_size: few; j_call: TRBJ2-3; d_call: TRBD2; v_call: TRBV29-1; cdr3_aa: CSFRTSGGNTQYF; cdr3_nt: TGCAGCTTTCGGACTAGCGGGGGTAATACGCAGTATTTT
clone_size: NA; j_call: TRBJ2-2; d_call: NA; v_call: TRBV9; cdr3_aa: CASSALAVGAGELFF; cdr3_nt: TGTGCCAGCAGCGCCCTCGCAGTAGGAGCAGGGGAGCTGTTTTTT